One T cell receptor beta chain is described in this entry. This CDR3 has 12 amino acids. Trimming shortened V by 2 bases and J by 14 bases, and 14 bases separated the two germline ends. Germline CDR1 is KGHSH and CDR2 is LQKENI. This table comes from immunoSEQ multiplex PCR, and its TCRdb copy is limited to in-frame clones, with some not included. The data show 150,000 to 200,000 clones, 80% to 90% seen once. This entry comes from a study of blood T cell repertoires in COVID-19. Across the whole study: Sample material is recorded as cDNA or gDNA derived from T cells, B-cell-depleted T cells, or PBMCs.

This sequence was found in a man in his sixties or seventies with active or convalescent COVID-19. The sample consisted of peripheral blood. J is TRBJ2-3 and V is TRBV18; D possibly corresponds to TRBD1 (6 bases). CDR3 sequence (DNA): TGTGCCAGCTCACCATCAGGGGCGCCGAGGTATTTT. Its protein is CASSPSGAPRYF.